A selection of T cell receptor beta chains follows, all from one sample in a study of blood T cell repertoires in COVID-19. The data were produced by immunoSEQ multiplex PCR, yet TCRdb's version contains in-frame clones alone and is incomplete. The repertoire has 110,000 or so clones, around 89% of them found once; the top ten carry under 6%. The specimen was peripheral blood. These receptors were obtained from a woman aged 45-59 years with acute or convalescent COVID-19. The CDR3 runs from the conserved cysteine through the conserved F or W. The D gene is left open where the match is weak. Rows may omit the clone size; those that give it use once, few, many or a size class.

cdr3_nt | cdr3_aa | j_call | clone_size | d_call | v_call
TGTGCCAGCAGCCAAGATTGGGGCAGGGTTGGTTCACCCCTCCACTTT | CASSQDWGRVGSPLHF | TRBJ1-6 | once | - | TRBV4-2
TGTGCCAGCAGCTCTCGAAGTAGAGGAGGCACTGAAGCTTTCTTT | CASSSRSRGGTEAFF | TRBJ1-1 | - | - | TRBV13
TGTGCCAGCAGCTTATTCAACTGGGACAGTGACACCTACGAGCAGTACTTC | CASSLFNWDSDTYEQYF | TRBJ2-7 | once | TRBD1 | TRBV7-2
TGTGCCAGCAGTCCCTCCGCGGGACAGAGCTCCTACGAGCAGTACTTC | CASSPSAGQSSYEQYF | TRBJ2-7 | - | - | TRBV27
TGTGCCAGCAGCCACCTCAGGGCCGGGGGGGGTGGCTACACCTTC | CASSHLRAGGGGYTF | TRBJ1-2 | once | - | TRBV14
TGTGCCAGCAGCCAAGGACTAGCGGGGGGCTACGAGCAGTACTTC | CASSQGLAGGYEQYF | TRBJ2-7 | - | TRBD2 | TRBV4-2
TGTGCCAGCAGCTCCCAGGGGGATCGGGAGACCCAGTACTTC | CASSSQGDRETQYF | TRBJ2-5 | few | TRBD1 | TRBV11-1
TGTGCCAGCAGTCTAGGCGGCCCTGAAGCTTTCTTT | CASSLGGPEAFF | TRBJ1-1 | - | - | TRBV7-9
TGTGCCAGCAGTGAAGGGACAGCAAAAAGAGCTTTCTTT | CASSEGTAKRAFF | TRBJ1-1 | - | - | TRBV6-1
TGTGCCAGCAGCTCGGACAGAGAGAGAAACACCATATATTTT | CASSSDRERNTIYF | TRBJ1-3 | once | - | TRBV7-9
TGTGCCAGCACCCCACCCCGGGGATACAACACTGAAGCTTTCTTT | CASTPPRGYNTEAFF | TRBJ1-1 | - | - | TRBV6-2/TRBV6-3
TGTGCCAGTAGTAGAATGGGGGCTACTGAAGCTTTCTTT | CASSRMGATEAFF | TRBJ1-1 | - | - | TRBV19
TGTGCCAGCACCCCCTCGGACAGGGTTGTAAATGAGCAGTTCTTC | CASTPSDRVVNEQFF | TRBJ2-1 | - | TRBD1 | TRBV28
TGTGCCAGCAGTGAATTTACTACTCCGGATCAGCCCCAGCATTTT | CASSEFTTPDQPQHF | TRBJ1-5 | - | - | TRBV6-1
TGTGCCACCAGTGATTTCCAGAAAAACTATGGCTACACCTTC | CATSDFQKNYGYTF | TRBJ1-2 | - | - | TRBV24-1
TGTGCCAGCAGTGTACAGGGGGCATATGGCTACACCTTC | CASSVQGAYGYTF | TRBJ1-2 | - | TRBD1 | TRBV2
TGTGCCAGCAGTTCAACAGGAGACACTGAAGCTTTCTTT | CASSSTGDTEAFF | TRBJ1-1 | - | - | TRBV3-1/TRBV3-2
TGTGCCAGCTCACCAAGTATAGATGAGACCCAGTACTTC | CASSPSIDETQYF | TRBJ2-5 | few | - | TRBV18
TGTGCCAGCAGTTCGGGACTACCTGGGGAGCTGTTTTTT | CASSSGLPGELFF | TRBJ2-2 | - | TRBD2 | TRBV12-3/TRBV12-4
TGTGCCAGCAGCCCCGGACTAAAATACGAGCAGTACTTC | CASSPGLKYEQYF | TRBJ2-7 | - | - | TRBV27
TGTGCCACCAGTGATTTGCAGGCCACAGATACGCAGTATTTT | CATSDLQATDTQYF | TRBJ2-3 | - | - | TRBV24-1
TGTGCCAGCAGCTTCCTGGGGCTAGCGGGAGAGCCGACCGGGGAGCTGTTTTTT | CASSFLGLAGEPTGELFF | TRBJ2-2 | - | TRBD2 | TRBV28
TGTGCCAGCAGTGAAGGGACAGTCTATGGCTACACCTTC | CASSEGTVYGYTF | TRBJ1-2 | - | TRBD1 | TRBV25-1
TGTGCCAGCAGCTTATTCAGGGGGAACACTGAAGCTTTCTTT | CASSLFRGNTEAFF | TRBJ1-1 | - | - | TRBV11-2
TGTGCCAGCCGACGGGCGGGGTACACAGATACGCAGTATTTT | CASRRAGYTDTQYF | TRBJ2-3 | - | - | TRBV28
TGTGCCAGCAGTCGAACTGACAGTGGCTACACCTTC | CASSRTDSGYTF | TRBJ1-2 | once | - | TRBV6-5
TGCGCCAGCAGCCAATCCAGGCGGACAGGGCGTAACTATGGCTACACCTTC | CASSQSRRTGRNYGYTF | TRBJ1-2 | - | TRBD1 | TRBV4-3
TGTGCCAGCAGTGATTCCGTGGGGGGGAACACTGAAGCTTTCTTT | CASSDSVGGNTEAFF | TRBJ1-1 | - | - | TRBV2
TGTGCCAGCAGCTTAAAGACAGCGGGAGGGCACCAGTACTTC | CASSLKTAGGHQYF | TRBJ2-7 | - | TRBD2 | TRBV7-2
TGTGCCAGCACCCGAGAGGTTAATGAAAAACTGTTTTTT | CASTREVNEKLFF | TRBJ1-4 | - | - | TRBV12-3/TRBV12-4
TGTGCCTGGAGTGGTCTAGCGGGGGGGCCCCCCTACGAGCAGTACTTC | CAWSGLAGGPPYEQYF | TRBJ2-7 | - | TRBD2 | TRBV30
TGTGCCAGCAGCTGGGCGGCCAAAAACATTCAGTACTTC | CASSWAAKNIQYF | TRBJ2-4 | - | - | TRBV5-6
TGTGCCAGTAGTTGGGACAGGGGGCTGAGCACCGGGGAGCTGTTTTTT | CASSWDRGLSTGELFF | TRBJ2-2 | once | TRBD1 | TRBV19
TGTGCCAGCAGCTCCAGCCGGGACAGGGGGCTCTACGAGCAGTACTTC | CASSSSRDRGLYEQYF | TRBJ2-7 | - | TRBD1 | TRBV7-6
TGTGCCAGCAGCTTAGGGAGGGCGGCTTTCTTT | CASSLGRAAFF | TRBJ1-1 | - | - | TRBV11-2
TGTGCCAGCAGCGACGCAACAGGGATAGAAGGGCCCCAGCATTTT | CASSDATGIEGPQHF | TRBJ1-5 | - | - | TRBV7-2
TGTGCCAGCAGTTACTCGGGCCCATACAATGAGCAGTTCTTC | CASSYSGPYNEQFF | TRBJ2-1 | - | - | TRBV6-5
TGTGCCAGCAGCAGAGGGGGCGGAGAGACCCAGTACTTC | CASSRGGGETQYF | TRBJ2-5 | - | TRBD1 | TRBV7-9
TGTGCCAGCAGTTTCCAGAACCAAGAGACCCAGTACTTC | CASSFQNQETQYF | TRBJ2-5 | - | - | TRBV12-3/TRBV12-4
TGTGCCAGCAGCCCCGCCGGGATTGAAGCTTTCTTT | CASSPAGIEAFF | TRBJ1-1 | - | - | TRBV3-1/TRBV3-2
TGTGCCAGTAGTCAATGGGGGCCGAGAATTGAGCAGTTCTTC | CASSQWGPRIEQFF | TRBJ2-1 | - | - | TRBV19
TGTGCCAGCAGCTTGGGTGGGACAGAATTTAACAATGAGCAGTTCTTC | CASSLGGTEFNNEQFF | TRBJ2-1 | - | TRBD1 | TRBV5-6
TGTGCCTGGAGGAGTTCGGGACAGGCTGGAAACACCATATATTTT | CAWRSSGQAGNTIYF | TRBJ1-3 | - | TRBD1 | TRBV30
TGTGCCAGCAGCTTAGGGGCTGGGAGCCCTAGCACAGATACGCAGTATTTT | CASSLGAGSPSTDTQYF | TRBJ2-3 | - | - | TRBV7-9
TGTGCCATCAGTGAGGCCGGGGAGGCAAATCAGCCCCAGCATTTT | CAISEAGEANQPQHF | TRBJ1-5 | - | - | TRBV10-3
TGTGCCAGTAGCCCTGGACAGTATAATTCACCCCTCCACTTT | CASSPGQYNSPLHF | TRBJ1-6 | - | - | TRBV19
TGTGCCAGTAAATTGCAGGGACAAACTCCCCGGGGGGCCAACGTCCTGACTTTC | CASKLQGQTPRGANVLTF | TRBJ2-6 | - | - | TRBV19
TGTGCCAGCAATCCTAGCGGGAGAGTCGAGCAGTACTTC | CASNPSGRVEQYF | TRBJ2-7 | once | TRBD2 | TRBV28
TGTGCCAGCAGACTGTCCGCCGGGGCCTACGAGCAGTACTTC | CASRLSAGAYEQYF | TRBJ2-7 | few | - | TRBV28
TGTGCCAGCAGTTTAAACGGCGGGAGGGCAGAGCTGTTTTTT | CASSLNGGRAELFF | TRBJ2-2 | once | TRBD2 | TRBV27